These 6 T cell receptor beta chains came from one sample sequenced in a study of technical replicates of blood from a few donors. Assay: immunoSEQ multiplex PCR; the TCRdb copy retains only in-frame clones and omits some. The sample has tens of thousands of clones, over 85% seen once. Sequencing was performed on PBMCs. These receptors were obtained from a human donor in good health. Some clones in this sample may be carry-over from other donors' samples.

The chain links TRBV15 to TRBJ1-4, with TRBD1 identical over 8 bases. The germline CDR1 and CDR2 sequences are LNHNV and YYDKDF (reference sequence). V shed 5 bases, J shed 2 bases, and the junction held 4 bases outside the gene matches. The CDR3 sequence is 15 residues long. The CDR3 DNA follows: TGTGCCACCAGCTCCAGACAGGGGACTAATGAAAAACTGTTTTTT. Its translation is CATSSRQGTNEKLFF. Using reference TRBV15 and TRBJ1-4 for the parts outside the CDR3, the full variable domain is DAMVIQNPRYQVTQFGKPVTLSCSQTLNHNVMYWYQQKSSQAPKLLFHYYDKDFNNEADTPDNFQSRRPNTSFCFLDIRSPGLGDTAMYLCATSSRQGTNEKLFFGSGTQLSVL.

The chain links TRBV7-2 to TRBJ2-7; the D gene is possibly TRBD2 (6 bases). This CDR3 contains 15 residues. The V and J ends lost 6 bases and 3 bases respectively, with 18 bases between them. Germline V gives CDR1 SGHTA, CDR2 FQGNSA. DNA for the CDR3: TGTGCCAGCAGTCTCACCGGGACGGACTACTACGAGCAGTACTTC. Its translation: CASSLTGTDYYEQYF.

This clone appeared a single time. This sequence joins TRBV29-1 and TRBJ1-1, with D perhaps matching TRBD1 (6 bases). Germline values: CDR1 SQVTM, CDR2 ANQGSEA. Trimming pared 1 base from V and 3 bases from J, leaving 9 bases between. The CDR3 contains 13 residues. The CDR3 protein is CSVEGQEDTEAFF. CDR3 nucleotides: TGCAGCGTTGAAGGACAGGAGGACACTGAAGCTTTCTTT.

CDR3 amino acids: CASSQDQQPNYGYTF. The CDR3 nucleotides read TGCGCCAGCAGCCAAGATCAACAACCTAACTATGGCTACACCTTC. V usage is TRBV4-1 and J usage is TRBJ1-2; D gene ambiguous. Germline CDR1 is MGHRA and CDR2 is YSYEKL. This CDR3 comprises 15 residues. Between the trimmed V and J ends, which lost 0 bases and 0 bases, there was a span of 8 bases.

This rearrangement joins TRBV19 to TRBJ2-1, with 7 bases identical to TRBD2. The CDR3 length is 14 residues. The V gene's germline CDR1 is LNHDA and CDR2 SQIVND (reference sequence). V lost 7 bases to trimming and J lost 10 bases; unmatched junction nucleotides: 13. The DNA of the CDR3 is TGTGCCAGTAAAGTCCAGCGGGACCTCTCGGAGCAGTTCTTC. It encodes CASKVQRDLSEQFF.

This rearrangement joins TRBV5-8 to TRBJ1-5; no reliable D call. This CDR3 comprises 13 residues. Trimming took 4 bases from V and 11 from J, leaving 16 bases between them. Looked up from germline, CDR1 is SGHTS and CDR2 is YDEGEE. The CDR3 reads CASSPGVGSAQHF. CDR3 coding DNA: TGTGCCAGCAGCCCCGGGGTAGGTTCGGCCCAGCATTTT.